The clone carrying this T cell receptor (beta chain) was seen only once. The data belong to a study of blood T cell repertoires in COVID-19. Looking at the study overall: COVID-19 samples, acute and convalescent, were from the United States, Italy and Spain. Sample material is recorded as cDNA or gDNA derived from T cells, B-cell-depleted T cells, or PBMCs.

How the authors handled the data: Amplifying reference gene primers gave estimates of nucleated cell counts. TCRdb keeps only in-frame clones here, not all; method: immunoSEQ multiplex PCR. V and J calls and clone size come straight from that table; D and trimming were deduced from the DNA. Of about 130,000 clones in the sample, less than 90% were seen once. The CDR3 has 15 amino acids. Germline CDR1 and CDR2: GTSNPN and SVGIG (reference sequence). V dropped 3 bases and J dropped 2 bases, with 16 bases sitting between them. The source of this sequence is a man older than 75 with active or convalescent COVID-19. The sample taken for sequencing was peripheral blood. The V gene is TRBV30, the J gene TRBJ2-5, with D possibly TRBD2 on 6 matching bases. The CDR3 region is CAWSQGGVGQETQYF. The CDR3 nucleotides read TGTGCCTGGAGCCAGGGAGGAGTGGGTCAAGAGACCCAGTACTTC.